Presented here are 13 T cell receptor beta chains from one specimen sequenced in a study of T cell repertoires in cytomegalovirus infection. TCRdb recomputed calls from the reads with MiXCR, one row per CDR3 protein. The sample lists around 530,000 distinct CDR3 sequences; about a quarter were seen once. The sample taken for sequencing was PBMCs. The receptors were gathered from a human donor in good health (CMV status not recorded). Some clones in this sample may be carry-over from other donors' samples.

This clonotype was counted only a few times. The V and J genes are TRBV5-1 and TRBJ1-1; tentatively, D is TRBD1 (6 bases). Trimming took 4 bases from V and 7 from J, leaving 11 bases between them. The V gene's germline CDR1 is SGHRS and CDR2 YFSETQ. This CDR3 has 12 amino acids. In DNA form, the CDR3 reads TGCGCCAGCAGCCCACAGGGATTTGAAGCTTTCTTT. This codes for CASSPQGFEAFF.

This clonotype has more than one count but fewer than ten. This chain uses TRBV7-3 with TRBJ1-3; D gene uncertain. Trimming removed 1 base at V and 5 bases at J, with 12 bases between. This CDR3 contains 15 residues. The germline gives CDR1 SGHTA, CDR2 FQGTGA. The CDR3 nucleotides are TGTGCCAGCAGCTTAATTGATTTAATCCGAAACACCATATATTTT. Translating it yields CASSLIDLIRNTIYF.

This clonotype was counted only a few times. The genes are TRBV12-3 or TRBV12-4 and TRBJ1-1, with D possibly being TRBD1 (5 bases). CDR3 length: 14 amino acids. V lost 5 bases and J 0 bases, leaving 10 bases between the germline ends. Here the CDR3 DNA reads TGTGCCAGCAGTAGGGGTCTCATGAACACTGAAGCTTTCTTT. Translating gives CASSRGLMNTEAFF.

V and J are TRBV3-1 and TRBJ2-3; perhaps TRBD2 as D (5 bases). Trimming cost V 0 bases and J 0 bases, with 10 bases left between them. The CDR3 consists of 16 residues. Germline CDR1 and CDR2: LGHDT and YNNKEL (reference sequence). The DNA for the CDR3 is TGTGCCAGCAGCCAAGATACCGGACTCAGCACAGATACGCAGTATTTT. This sequence encodes CASSQDTGLSTDTQYF.

In nucleotides, the CDR3 is TGTGCCAGCAGCGTAGGGGTTATGAGAACAGATACGCAGTATTTT. Translating gives CASSVGVMRTDTQYF. The chain has TRBV9 and TRBJ2-3, with D hard to call. Trimming pared 0 bases from V and 3 bases from J, leaving 11 bases between. CDR1 is SGDLS, CDR2 YYNGEE, per germline. CDR3 length: 15 amino acids. Combining the CDR3 with reference TRBV9 and TRBJ2-3 gives the whole variable domain DSGVTQTPKHLITATGQRVTLRCSPRSGDLSVYWYQQSLDQGLQFLIQYYNGEERAKGNILERFSAQQFPDLHSELNLSSLELGDSALYFCASSVGVMRTDTQYFGPGTRLTVL.

This clonotype was counted at least ten times. This chain uses TRBV7-2 with TRBJ2-5; D uncertain. Germline V CDR1 and CDR2: SGHTA, FQGNSA. Trimming removed 8 bases from V and 2 bases from J, with 9 bases in between. The CDR3 sequence is 12 residues long. The CDR3 nucleotides read TGTGCCAGCGTCCCAGCACAAGAGACCCAGTACTTC. Residues: CASVPAQETQYF.

This sequence joins TRBV19 and TRBJ2-7; D call uncertain. Looked up from germline, CDR1 is LNHDA and CDR2 is SQIVND (reference sequence). With 1 base removed from V and 7 bases from J, the gap between germline ends came to 20 bases. The CDR3 has 16 residues. Here the CDR3 DNA reads TGTGCCAGTAGTATAGGCCCTACGGCGTTGCATCGAGAGCAGTACTTC. It specifies CASSIGPTALHREQYF.

The rearrangement joins TRBV4-1 to TRBJ2-2, with TRBD2 matching over 8 bases. V gave up 2 bases and J gave up 4 bases; unmatched junction bases: 6. CDR3 length: 16 amino acids. Germline V gives CDR1 MGHRA, CDR2 YSYEKL. The CDR3, as DNA: TGCGCCAGCAGCCAAACAAGCGGGAGACCCACCGGGGAGCTGTTTTTT. Residues: CASSQTSGRPTGELFF.

This clonotype was observed a handful of times. The gene calls are TRBV6-5 and TRBJ1-2; D might be TRBD1 (6 bases). Germline V gene data show CDR1 as MNHEY and CDR2 as SVGAGI. The CDR3 covers 16 residues. V gave up 0 bases and J gave up 2 bases, with 13 bases separating them. The DNA of the CDR3 is TGTGCCAGCAGTTACTCGAGCGACAGGCGAAACTATGGCTACACCTTC. This codes for CASSYSSDRRNYGYTF.

This clonotype was recorded many times. This rearrangement joins TRBV11-3 to TRBJ2-3; D might be TRBD1 or TRBD2, each matching 5 bases. The V gene's germline CDR1 is SGHNT and CDR2 YENEEA. Trimming cost V 7 bases and J 11 bases, with 13 bases left between them. The CDR3 loop spans 11 amino acids. The CDR3: CASTLGEKQYF. The CDR3 DNA is TGTGCCAGCACCCTAGGGGAGAAGCAGTATTTT.

This clonotype was counted ten times or more. This chain joins TRBV11-2 and TRBJ1-1; 12 nucleotides match TRBD1. V trimming: 7 bases; J trimming: 11 bases; junction bases outside the gene matches: 14. CDR3 length: 15 residues. Germline V gene lookup returns CDR1 SGHAT and CDR2 FQNNGV. The CDR3 protein is CASIDNPGQGAGAFF. In nucleotides, the CDR3 is TGTGCCAGCATCGACAACCCGGGACAGGGGGCCGGGGCTTTCTTT.

This clonotype was seen ten or more times. This chain connects TRBV4-1 to TRBJ1-5; TRBD1 matches 9 bases. The V gene's germline CDR1 is MGHRA and CDR2 YSYEKL. This CDR3 comprises 15 residues. V was pared by 3 bases and J by 3 bases, with 3 bases of the junction left unmatched. CDR3 in amino acids: CASSQDRGHNQPQHF. The CDR3 nucleotides are TGCGCCAGCAGCCAGGACAGGGGCCACAATCAGCCCCAGCATTTT.

The chain combines TRBV7-2 with TRBJ2-3; 7 bases fit TRBD2. CDR3 length: 18 amino acids. V dropped 4 bases and J dropped 6; count of bases not matched to a gene: 19. Germline CDR1 reads SGHTA; CDR2 reads FQGNSA. CDR3 in amino acids: CASSSRLAALIISDTQYF. In nucleotides, the CDR3 is TGTGCCAGCAGCTCCCGACTAGCTGCTCTAATTATTTCGGATACGCAGTATTTT. The variable domain in full, completed from reference TRBV7-2 and TRBJ2-3, reads GAGVSQSPSNKVTEKGKDVELRCDPISGHTALYWYRQSLGQGLEFLIYFQGNSAPDKSGLPSDRFSAERTGGSVSTLTIQRTQQEDSAVYLCASSSRLAALIISDTQYFGPGTRLTVL.